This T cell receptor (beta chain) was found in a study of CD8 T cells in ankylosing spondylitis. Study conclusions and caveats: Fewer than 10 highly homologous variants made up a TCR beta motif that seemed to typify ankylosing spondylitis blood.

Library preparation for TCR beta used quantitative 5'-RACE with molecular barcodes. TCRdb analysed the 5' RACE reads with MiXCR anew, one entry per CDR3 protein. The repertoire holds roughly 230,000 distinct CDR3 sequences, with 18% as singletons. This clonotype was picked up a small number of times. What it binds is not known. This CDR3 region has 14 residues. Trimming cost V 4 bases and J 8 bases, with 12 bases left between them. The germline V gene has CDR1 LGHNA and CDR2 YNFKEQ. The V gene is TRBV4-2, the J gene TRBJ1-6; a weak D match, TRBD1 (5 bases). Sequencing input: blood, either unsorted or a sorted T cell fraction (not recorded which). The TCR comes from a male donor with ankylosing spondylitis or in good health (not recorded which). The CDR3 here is CASSPLIGDSPLHF. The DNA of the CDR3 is TGTGCCAGCAGCCCTCTCATAGGGGATTCACCCCTCCACTTT.